Below are 21 T cell receptor beta chains sequenced from a single sample in a study of T cell changes during pregnancy in multiple sclerosis (dated by TCRdb to between 2018 and 2020). Library generation was performed with the immunoSEQ multiplex PCR assay. The clones in this table, taken by TCRdb from immuneACCESS, are in-frame only. Not every clone is retained; where verified, under half of the shortfall comes from an unresolved V gene, and the cause of the rest is unknown. The sample has about 55,000 clones on record, just under 90% of them singletons. The ten largest clones capture approximately 0.58% of the sample. Here the sequenced sample was CD4+ T cells from peripheral blood mononuclear cells, taken in the first trimester of pregnancy. The receptor set was obtained from a female donor with multiple sclerosis, enrolled in a pregnancy study.

In this sample, this clone turned up once. The rearrangement joins TRBV28 to TRBJ2-7; 8 nucleotides match TRBD1. The junction had 10 bases not matched to a gene; V was cut back by 3 bases and J by 0 bases. The CDR3 extends over 17 amino acids. Germline CDR1 reads MDHEN; CDR2 reads SYDVKM. As DNA, the CDR3 is TGTGCCAGCAGTTTGTTGAATGGGGGACAGGTCTCCTACGAGCAGTACTTC. The encoded protein is CASSLLNGGQVSYEQYF.

The genes are TRBV7-2 and TRBJ1-6, with TRBD1 matching over 8 bases. The ends lost 1 base at V and 6 bases at J; junction bases unmatched: 2. The CDR3 consists of 15 residues. Germline V gene sequence: CDR1 SGHTA, CDR2 FQGNSA. CDR3 protein: CASSLDRGSNSPLHF. CDR3 sequence (DNA): TGTGCCAGCAGCTTAGACAGGGGGTCTAATTCACCCCTCCACTTT.

V usage is TRBV15 and J usage is TRBJ1-4; D is perhaps TRBD1 (5 bases). This CDR3 spans 13 amino acids. In germline, CDR1 is LNHNV, CDR2 YYDKDF (reference sequence). V was pared by 4 bases and J by 5 bases, with 8 bases between. CDR3 in amino acids: CATSTRENEKLFF. The DNA of the CDR3 is TGTGCCACCAGCACCAGGGAAAATGAAAAACTGTTTTTT.

CDR3 in amino acids: CASSAAWGVSGNTIYF. CDR3 sequence (DNA): TGTGCCAGCAGCGCCGCCTGGGGGGTGTCTGGAAACACCATATATTTT. The chain employs TRBV11-2 and TRBJ1-3, with a weak D call TRBD1 (5 bases). The CDR3 covers 16 residues. CDR1 is SGHAT, CDR2 FQNNGV, per germline. Trimming took off 5 bases at V and 1 base at J, with 15 bases between the two ends.

The J gene is TRBJ1-1, the V gene TRBV4-3; TRBD1 aligns across 7 bases. With 7 bases clipped from V and 1 base from J, the junction kept 3 bases outside the gene matches. The CDR3 totals 13 residues. CDR1 LGHNA and CDR2 YSLEER come from the germline V gene. The CDR3 DNA reads TGCGCCAGCACCCGGACAGGGAACACTGAAGCTTTCTTT. Amino acids: CASTRTGNTEAFF.

The CDR3 reads CASSSLAAGLGTEAFF. In DNA, the CDR3 is TGTGCCAGCAGCTCATTAGCGGCAGGGTTGGGAACTGAAGCTTTCTTT. The chain links TRBV7-8 to TRBJ1-1, with D possibly matching TRBD1 (5 bases). CDR1 and CDR2 (germline): SGHVS, FQNEAQ. CDR3 size: 16 residues. Deletions cut 4 bases from V and 5 bases from J, with 20 bases between.

V and J are TRBV6-5 and TRBJ2-1; 9 positions match TRBD1. Germline assignment: CDR1 MNHEY and CDR2 SVGAGI. The CDR3 is 15 residues long. With 6 bases clipped from V and 4 bases from J, the junction kept 7 bases outside the gene matches. CDR3 sequence (DNA): TGTGCCAGCAGGCAACAGGGGGCGAATTACAATGAGCAGTTCTTC. This gives the protein CASRQQGANYNEQFF.

The chain carries TRBV5-1 and TRBJ2-1; no reliable D call. Germline CDR1 is SGHRS and CDR2 is YFSETQ. V was clipped by 3 bases and J by 7 bases, with 11 bases between them. This CDR3 has 13 amino acids. CDR3 sequence: CASSSFSMNEQFF. Written as DNA, the CDR3 is TGCGCCAGCAGCTCCTTTAGCATGAATGAGCAGTTCTTC.

J is TRBJ1-1 and V is TRBV18; possibly TRBD1 for D (6 bases). The germline V gene has CDR1 KGHSH and CDR2 LQKENI. Trimming removed 4 bases at V and 1 base at J, with 7 bases between. This CDR3 contains 13 residues. The CDR3 is CASSRQENTEAFF. CDR3 DNA sequence: TGTGCCAGCTCACGACAGGAGAACACTGAAGCTTTCTTT.

J is TRBJ2-5 and V is TRBV29-1; TRBD1 matches 10 bases. Trimming cost V 4 bases and J 5 bases; bases outside gene matches: 10. Germline assignment: CDR1 SQVTM and CDR2 ANQGSEA. This CDR3 contains 15 residues. In nucleotides, the CDR3 is TGCAGCGTTGTGTTCGCGGGACAGGGGTCGGAGACCCAGTACTTC. It translates to CSVVFAGQGSETQYF.

The chain links TRBV27 to TRBJ1-2, with D possibly matching TRBD1 (5 bases). The CDR3 extends over 17 amino acids. CDR1 and CDR2 (germline): MNHEY, SMNVEV (reference sequence). V was trimmed by 7 bases and J by 2 bases, leaving 23 bases between them. The CDR3 region is CASTPRRRGDTNYGYTF. CDR3 in DNA: TGTGCCAGCACCCCTCGGCGGAGGGGAGACACCAACTATGGCTACACCTTC.

The CDR3 is CASSLSGVPETQYF. CDR3 nucleotide sequence: TGTGCCAGCAGTTTAAGCGGAGTTCCAGAGACCCAGTACTTC. The rearrangement uses TRBV28 and TRBJ2-5, with a possible D match to TRBD2 (5 bases). The germline V gene has CDR1 MDHEN and CDR2 SYDVKM. Trimming left V 2 bases short and J 4 bases short, with 11 bases between. The CDR3 is made up of 14 amino acids.

CDR3 in DNA: TGTGCCAGTATCAATACCCCCGCCAGGGTCAAGACCGGGGAGCTGTTTTTT. This translates into CASINTPARVKTGELFF. The chain has TRBV19 and TRBJ2-2; D is perhaps TRBD1 (5 bases). The CDR3 loop spans 17 amino acids. CDR1 and CDR2 (germline): LNHDA, SQIVND (reference sequence). V lost 7 bases to trimming and J lost 5 bases, with 23 bases between them. The full variable domain, in which reference TRBV19 and TRBJ2-2 provide the parts outside the CDR3, is DGGITQSPKYLFRKEGQNVTLSCEQNLNHDAMYWYRQDPGQGLRLIYYSQIVNDFQKGDIAEGYSVSREKKESFPLTVTSAQKNPTAFYLCASINTPARVKTGELFFGEGSRLTVL.

This clone was counted between two and nine times. The chain combines TRBV30 with TRBJ2-7; D remains unclear. The V end was cut by 0 bases, the J end by 2 bases, with 5 bases between. The CDR3 loop spans 12 amino acids. Germline CDR1 is GTSNPN and CDR2 is SVGIG (reference sequence). The CDR3, as DNA: TGTGCCTGGAGTGTGGAGACCTACGAGCAGTACTTC. This gives the protein CAWSVETYEQYF. Using reference TRBV30 and TRBJ2-7 for the parts outside the CDR3, the full variable domain is SQTIHQWPATLVQPVGSPLSLECTVEGTSNPNLYWYRQAAGRGLQLLFYSVGIGQISSEVPQNLSASRPQDRQFILSSKKLLLSDSGFYLCAWSVETYEQYFGPGTRLTVT.

This rearrangement joins TRBV25-1 to TRBJ1-6; TRBD1 matches 7 bases. Germline values: CDR1 MGHDK, CDR2 SYGVNS. J lost 9 bases, V lost 4 bases, and 3 bases had no gene match. This CDR3 contains 13 residues. The CDR3 region has the DNA TGTGCCAGCAGTGCGCAGGGGGGTTCACCCCTCCACTTT. This sequence encodes CASSAQGGSPLHF.

The chain recombines TRBV25-1 with TRBJ1-2; D gene uncertain. CDR3 length: 14 residues. Trimming shortened V by 1 base and J by 5 bases, and 11 bases separated the two germline ends. Germline CDR1 reads MGHDK; CDR2 reads SYGVNS. The chain's CDR3 is CASSELGSWYGYTF. The CDR3 DNA sequence: TGTGCCAGCAGTGAATTAGGGAGCTGGTATGGCTACACCTTC.

The chain links TRBV5-4 to TRBJ2-1, with 11 bases fitting TRBD1. The CDR3 loop spans 15 amino acids. Germline V gives CDR1 SGHNT, CDR2 YYREEE (reference sequence). V shed 4 bases, J shed 4 bases, and the junction held 4 bases outside the gene matches. The DNA for the CDR3 is TGTGCCAGCAGCGGCCGGGACAGGGGGTACAATGAGCAGTTCTTC. It specifies CASSGRDRGYNEQFF.

The rearrangement joins TRBV28 to TRBJ1-1; D gene uncertain. CDR3 length equals 11 residues. The ends were cut back, 9 bases at V and 1 base at J, with 6 bases in the middle. Germline loops: CDR1 MDHEN, CDR2 SYDVKM. CDR3 in amino acids: CASLGNTEAFF. The CDR3 DNA follows: TGTGCCAGTCTCGGGAACACTGAAGCTTTCTTT.

This sequence joins TRBV19 and TRBJ2-2; perhaps TRBD1 as D (8 bases). Trimming removed 4 bases from V and 9 bases from J, with 15 bases in between. Germline CDR1 LNHDA, CDR2 SQIVND (reference sequence). The CDR3 has 14 residues. The CDR3: CASSRTGRGRELFF. Written as DNA, the CDR3 is TGTGCCAGTAGTAGGACAGGGAGGGGCCGGGAGCTGTTTTTT.

This clone was picked up one time. This chain uses TRBV6-1 with TRBJ2-7, with 8 bases that match TRBD1. Germline CDR1 reads MNHNS; CDR2 reads SASEGT. The CDR3 totals 13 residues. Trimming removed 6 bases from V and 4 bases from J; junction bases left unmatched: 5. CDR3 sequence: CASSVDRGYEQYF. CDR3 sequence (DNA): TGTGCCAGCAGCGTAGACAGGGGATACGAGCAGTACTTC.

The rearrangement joins TRBV7-6 to TRBJ2-3; 12 bases match TRBD2. Germline V gene data show CDR1 as SGHVS and CDR2 as FNYEAQ. The CDR3 contains 18 residues. J lost 3 bases, V lost 1 base, and 8 bases had no gene match. This chain's CDR3 is CASSLGASGGARTDTQYF. CDR3 nucleotides: TGTGCCAGCAGCTTAGGGGCTAGCGGGGGGGCCCGGACAGATACGCAGTATTTT.